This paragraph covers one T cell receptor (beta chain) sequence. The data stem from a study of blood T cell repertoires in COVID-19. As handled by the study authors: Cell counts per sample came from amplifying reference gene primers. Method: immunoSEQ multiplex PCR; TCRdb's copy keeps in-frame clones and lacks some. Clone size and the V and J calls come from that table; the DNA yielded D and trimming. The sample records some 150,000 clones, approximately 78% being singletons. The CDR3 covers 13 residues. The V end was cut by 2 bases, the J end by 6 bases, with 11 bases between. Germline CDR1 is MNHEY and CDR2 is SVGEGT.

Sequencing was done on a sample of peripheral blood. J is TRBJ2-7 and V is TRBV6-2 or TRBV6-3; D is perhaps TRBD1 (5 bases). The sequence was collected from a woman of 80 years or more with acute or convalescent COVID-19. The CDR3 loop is CASSYIREGEQYF. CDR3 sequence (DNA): TGTGCCAGCAGTTACATCAGGGAAGGCGAGCAGTACTTC.